This entry lists 5 T cell receptor beta chains sequenced from one sample in a study of cytomegalovirus exposure and HLA in healthy donors. Produced via immunoSEQ multiplex PCR; TCRdb's table is partial and in-frame only. Of over 110,000 clones listed, 70% to 90% are singletons. Sample: PBMCs. These receptors were collected from a man aged 18 to 30 in good health and CMV-seronegative.

This sequence joins TRBV28 and TRBJ1-5, with D hard to call. The germline gives CDR1 MDHEN, CDR2 SYDVKM. Trimming left V 2 bases short and J 5 bases short, with 16 bases between. This CDR3 has 16 amino acids. The CDR3 loop is CASSLGRQSAYQPQHF. CDR3 DNA sequence: TGTGCCAGCAGTTTAGGTCGGCAGTCAGCGTATCAGCCCCAGCATTTT.

The gene calls are TRBV2 and TRBJ2-2; 11 nucleotides agree with TRBD2. Germline values: CDR1 SNHLY, CDR2 FYNNEI. Losses at the gene ends were 3 bases for V and 5 bases for J; bases not matched to a gene: 8. The CDR3 consists of 17 residues. The CDR3 sequence: CASSDSLAGGNTGELFF. The CDR3 nucleotides read TGTGCCAGCAGTGATTCCCTAGCGGGAGGTAATACCGGGGAGCTGTTTTTT.

This clone was counted a few times. This chain joins TRBV14 and TRBJ2-7; 8 bases fit TRBD2. The CDR3 totals 17 residues. After removal of 2 bases from V and 0 bases from J, the junction contained 9 bases not matched to a gene. Germline CDR1 SGHDN, CDR2 FVKESK. The CDR3 bases are TGTGCCAGCAGCCAATCTTCGTGGGGGACTAGCTCCTACGAGCAGTACTTC. Translated, it gives CASSQSSWGTSSYEQYF.

This clone was seen only a few times. Written as DNA, the CDR3 is TGCAGCGTTGAAGATCTTGAGGAGACCACCGGGGAGCTGTTTTTT. Translating gives CSVEDLEETTGELFF. The chain links TRBV29-1 to TRBJ2-2, with D hard to call. V gave up 0 bases and J gave up 4 bases, with 12 bases separating them. The CDR3 contains 15 residues. Germline CDR1 SQVTM, CDR2 ANQGSEA.

The chain couples TRBV5-1 to TRBJ1-2, with 12 nucleotides matching TRBD1. CDR3 size: 18 residues. Germline CDR1 SGHRS, CDR2 YFSETQ. Germline trimming cut 1 base from V and 7 bases from J; bases unmatched to any gene: 14. The CDR3 DNA reads as TGCGCCAGCAGCTTGTTGTGGGACAGGGGGCGAAAACTGGCTGGCTACACCTTC. Its protein product is CASSLLWDRGRKLAGYTF.